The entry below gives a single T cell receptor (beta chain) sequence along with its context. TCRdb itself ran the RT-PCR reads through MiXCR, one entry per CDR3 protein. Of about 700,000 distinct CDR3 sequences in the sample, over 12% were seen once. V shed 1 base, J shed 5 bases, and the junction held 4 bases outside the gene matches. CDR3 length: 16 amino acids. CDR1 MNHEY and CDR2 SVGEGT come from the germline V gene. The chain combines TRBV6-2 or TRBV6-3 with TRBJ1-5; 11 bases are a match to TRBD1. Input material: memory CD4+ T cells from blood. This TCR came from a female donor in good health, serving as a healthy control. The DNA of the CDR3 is TGTGCCAGCAGTTACTTTAGGACAGGGGGCTATCAGCCCCAGCATTTT. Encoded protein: CASSYFRTGGYQPQHF.